This TCR beta chain was documented in a study of cytomegalovirus exposure and HLA in healthy donors. Study-wide points: Analyzed later, most CMV-associated TCR beta chains appeared HLA-restricted.

As for this clone: Its specificity is not known.

Primers: 60 Vbeta forward and 13 Jbeta reverse. The table came from immunoSEQ multiplex PCR; TCRdb's copy has only in-frame clones and leaves some out. The table records tens of thousands of clones, around 81% of them present only once. This receptor was identified in a man younger than 45 in good health and CMV-seronegative. The sequencing input was PBMCs.

CDR3 in amino acids: CASSVGTANTEAFF. CDR3 in DNA: TGTGCCAGCAGCGTCGGGACAGCGAACACTGAAGCTTTCTTT. The chain combines TRBV9 with TRBJ1-1; 7 bases fit TRBD1. With V trimmed by 2 bases and J by 1 base, 2 bases remained unmatched. The CDR3 totals 14 residues. Germline V CDR1 and CDR2: SGDLS, YYNGEE.